This TCR beta chain was sequenced for a study of cytomegalovirus exposure and HLA in healthy donors. Study-wide points: It has been reported that TCR beta sequences accurately predicted the HLA-A and HLA-B alleles of most subjects.

Details on this clone: The target antigen is unknown.

The V gene end was trimmed by 8 bases and the J gene end by 6 bases; junction bases not matched to a gene: 7. The CDR3 contains 13 residues. Germline loops: CDR1 SGDLS, CDR2 YYNGEE. The PCR ran on 60 Vbeta and 13 Jbeta primers. Clones were read by immunoSEQ multiplex PCR, and TCRdb kept only the in-frame ones, dropping some. The table lists around 110,000 clones, roughly 74% of them singletons. The sequenced material came from PBMCs. The TCR was taken from a woman aged 25 to 39 in good health and CMV-seronegative. This chain connects TRBV9 to TRBJ2-3, with 9 bases aligning to TRBD2. Here the CDR3 reads CASNSGGWDTQYF. The CDR3 coding sequence is TGTGCCAGTAATAGCGGGGGTTGGGATACGCAGTATTTT.